This TCR beta chain was profiled in a study of CD8+ T cells in alopecia areata. Broader study findings: Compared with mice, patients displayed less clear TCR sharing, possibly for HLA-related reasons.

As for this clone: What it binds is not known.

RNA extraction and reverse transcription yielded cDNA as sequencing template. Libraries were prepared by immunoSEQ multiplex PCR; TCRdb keeps only in-frame clonotypes and omits some of them. The profile shows roughly 150,000 clones, under 60% of them singletons. Germline loops: CDR1 MNHEY, CDR2 SMNVEV (reference sequence). The length of the CDR3 is 13 residues. Trimming took off 0 bases at V and 8 bases at J, with 9 bases between the two ends. The TCR was taken from a human donor with alopecia areata. The chain links TRBV27 to TRBJ2-3; tentative D call: TRBD2 (7 bases). Sequencing was performed on CD8+ T cells sorted from blood, taken at week 0. The CDR3 coding sequence is TGTGCCAGCAGTTTATCCGGGGGGCTTACGCAGTATTTT. It encodes CASSLSGGLTQYF.